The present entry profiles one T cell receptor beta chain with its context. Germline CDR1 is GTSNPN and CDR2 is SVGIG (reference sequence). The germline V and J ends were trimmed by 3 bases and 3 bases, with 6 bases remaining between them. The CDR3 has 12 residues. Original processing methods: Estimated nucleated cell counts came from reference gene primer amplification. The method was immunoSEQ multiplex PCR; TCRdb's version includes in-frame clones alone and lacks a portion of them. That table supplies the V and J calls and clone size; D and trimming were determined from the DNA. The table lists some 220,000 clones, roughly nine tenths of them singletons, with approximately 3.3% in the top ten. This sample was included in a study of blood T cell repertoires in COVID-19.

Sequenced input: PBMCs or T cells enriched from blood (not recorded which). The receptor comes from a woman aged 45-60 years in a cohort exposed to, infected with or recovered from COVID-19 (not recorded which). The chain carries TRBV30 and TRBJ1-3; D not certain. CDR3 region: CAWRRDGNTIYF. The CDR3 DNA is TGTGCCTGGAGGCGAGATGGAAACACCATATATTTT.